This T cell receptor (beta chain) was captured by sequencing in a study of T cell changes during pregnancy in multiple sclerosis. The method was immunoSEQ multiplex PCR; TCRdb's version includes in-frame clones alone and lacks a portion of them. The repertoire holds roughly 79,000 clones, with around 93% as singletons. This clone was seen a handful of times. V was shortened by 3 bases and J by 1 base, with 6 bases between the two germline ends. The CDR3 has 14 residues. Germline lookup yields CDR1 MRHNA and CDR2 SNTAGT. This TCR came from a female donor in good health, enrolled as a control in a pregnancy study. The sample in question was peripheral blood, obtained in the second trimester of pregnancy. The J gene is TRBJ2-2, the V gene TRBV6-4; D uncertain. CDR3 bases: TGTGCCAGCAGTGAATCCGGGAACACCGGGGAGCTGTTTTTT. It yields the protein CASSESGNTGELFF.